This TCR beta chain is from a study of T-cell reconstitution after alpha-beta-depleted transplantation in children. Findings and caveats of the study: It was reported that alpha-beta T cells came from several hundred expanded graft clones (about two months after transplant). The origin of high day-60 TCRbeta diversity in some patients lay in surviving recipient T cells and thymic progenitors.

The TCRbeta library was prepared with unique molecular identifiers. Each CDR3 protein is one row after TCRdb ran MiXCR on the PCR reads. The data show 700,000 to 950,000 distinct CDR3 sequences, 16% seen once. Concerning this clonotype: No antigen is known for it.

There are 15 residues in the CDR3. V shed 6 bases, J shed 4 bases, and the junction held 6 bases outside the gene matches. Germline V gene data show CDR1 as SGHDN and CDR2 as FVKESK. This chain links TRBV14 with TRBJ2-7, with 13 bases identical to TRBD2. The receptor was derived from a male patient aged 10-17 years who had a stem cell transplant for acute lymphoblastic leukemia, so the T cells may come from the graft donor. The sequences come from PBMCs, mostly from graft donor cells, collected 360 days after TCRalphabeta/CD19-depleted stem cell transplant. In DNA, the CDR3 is TGTGCCAGCAGTACGGGACTAGCGGGATTGTACGAGCAGTACTTC. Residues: CASSTGLAGLYEQYF.